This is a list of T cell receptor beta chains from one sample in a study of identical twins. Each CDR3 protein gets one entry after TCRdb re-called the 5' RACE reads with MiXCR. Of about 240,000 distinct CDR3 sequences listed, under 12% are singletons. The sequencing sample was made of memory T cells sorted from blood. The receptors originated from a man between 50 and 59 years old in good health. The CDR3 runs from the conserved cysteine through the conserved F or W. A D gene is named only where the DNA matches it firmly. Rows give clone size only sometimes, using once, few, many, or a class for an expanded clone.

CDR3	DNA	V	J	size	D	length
CASSDRMSEQYF	TGTGCCAGCAGCGATCGCATGAGCGAGCAGTACTTC	TRBV7-9	TRBJ2-7	.	.	12
CSVEDRAGGLYNEQFF	TGCAGCGTTGAAGATCGGGCGGGGGGCCTATACAATGAGCAGTTCTTC	TRBV29-1	TRBJ2-1	many	TRBD2	16
CASSPGTYTEAFF	TGTGCCAGTTCCCCCGGCACCTACACTGAAGCTTTCTTT	TRBV19	TRBJ1-1	.	.	13
CASSEADRKVYGYTF	TGTGCCAGCAGTGAAGCGGACAGGAAGGTCTATGGCTACACCTTC	TRBV6-1	TRBJ1-2	few	TRBD1	15
CASGTPSYNEQFF	TGTGCCAGCGGGACTCCCTCCTACAATGAGCAGTTCTTC	TRBV5-4	TRBJ2-1	few	.	13
CASKYNVRGLASTGELFF	TGTGCCAGCAAGTATAACGTTCGCGGACTAGCGAGTACCGGGGAGCTGTTTTTT	TRBV6-2/TRBV6-3	TRBJ2-2	few	TRBD2	18
CASSQPGQGNTEAFF	TGTGCCAGCAGCCAACCGGGACAGGGGAACACTGAAGCTTTCTTT	TRBV3-1	TRBJ1-1	many	TRBD1	15
CSARVGGTGTYEQYF	TGCAGTGCTAGAGTTGGGGGGACAGGAACCTACGAGCAGTACTTC	TRBV20-1	TRBJ2-7	many	TRBD1	15
CATSDGGGYNEQFF	TGTGCCACCAGTGATGGCGGGGGTTACAATGAGCAGTTCTTC	TRBV24-1	TRBJ2-1	many	TRBD2	14
CASSLVTSYGYTF	TGTGCCAGCAGCTTAGTCACATCGTATGGCTACACCTTC	TRBV11-2	TRBJ1-2	many	.	13
CSARSDGNQPQHF	TGCAGTGCTAGATCAGACGGAAATCAGCCCCAGCATTTT	TRBV20-1	TRBJ1-5	.	.	13
CASSLRGRSQGGYTF	TGTGCCAGCAGTTTGAGGGGCAGATCCCAGGGTGGCTACACCTTC	TRBV27	TRBJ1-2	few	.	15
CASSQVESLHNSPLHF	TGTGCCAGCAGCCAAGTTGAAAGCCTCCATAATTCACCCCTCCACTTT	TRBV3-1	TRBJ1-6	.	.	16
CASSYQSESYNEQFF	TGTGCCAGCAGCTACCAAAGCGAGTCCTACAATGAGCAGTTCTTC	TRBV7-2	TRBJ2-1	many	.	15
CAVGRTSSYEQYF	TGTGCCGTGGGCCGGACTAGCTCCTACGAGCAGTACTTC	TRBV10-3	TRBJ2-7	many	TRBD2	13
CASSQDGRSSYEQYF	TGCGCCAGCAGCCAAGATGGGAGGAGCTCCTACGAGCAGTACTTC	TRBV4-1	TRBJ2-7	many	.	15
CSATLAGTYNEQFF	TGCAGTGCTACACTAGCGGGGACCTACAATGAGCAGTTCTTC	TRBV20-1	TRBJ2-1	few	TRBD2	14
CASSYGLNEAFF	TGTGCCAGCAGTTACGGACTGAATGAAGCTTTCTTT	TRBV12-3/TRBV12-4	TRBJ1-1	medium-sized	.	12
CASGLEGGLNTEAFF	TGTGCTAGTGGTTTGGAGGGGGGACTGAACACTGAAGCTTTCTTT	TRBV12-5	TRBJ1-1	.	.	15
CASTVGYTGELFF	TGTGCCAGCACCGTAGGGTACACCGGGGAGCTGTTTTTT	TRBV12-3/TRBV12-4	TRBJ2-2	many	.	13
CASTRSEKETQYF	TGTGCCAGCACCCGGTCTGAGAAGGAGACCCAGTACTTC	TRBV28	TRBJ2-5	few	.	13
CSARDRGNVKLFF	TGCAGCGCTCGGGACAGGGGAAACGTAAAACTGTTTTTT	TRBV29-1	TRBJ1-4	few	TRBD1	13
CSARGEQFF	TGCAGTGCTAGGGGTGAGCAGTTCTTC	TRBV20-1	TRBJ2-1	many	.	9
CASSPQGGYEQYF	TGTGCCAGCAGCCCCCAGGGGGGCTACGAGCAGTACTTC	TRBV7-9	TRBJ2-7	many	.	13
CASSRQGRTEAFF	TGTGCCAGCAGTCGACAGGGACGGACTGAAGCTTTCTTT	TRBV28	TRBJ1-1	few	TRBD1	13
CSVRDSRRFGYTF	TGCAGCGTCAGAGACAGTCGGAGGTTTGGCTACACCTTC	TRBV29-1	TRBJ1-2	many	.	13
CASSPIGQSYGYTF	TGTGCCAGCAGCCCAATAGGGCAGTCCTATGGCTACACCTTC	TRBV5-8	TRBJ1-2	many	.	14
CASSFRENTEAFF	TGTGCCAGCAGCTTCAGAGAAAACACTGAAGCTTTCTTT	TRBV11-2	TRBJ1-1	.	.	13
CASSGWDRNNSPLLF	TGTGCCAGCAGTGGGTGGGACAGAAATAATTCACCCCTCCTCTTT	TRBV25-1	TRBJ1-6	.	TRBD1	15
CSARDGGLVLETQYF	TGCAGTGCTAGAGATGGAGGGCTAGTGCTAGAGACCCAGTACTTC	TRBV20-1	TRBJ2-5	many	.	15
CASSMDRFANVLTF	TGTGCCAGCAGTATGGACAGGTTCGCCAACGTCCTGACTTTC	TRBV6-2/TRBV6-3	TRBJ2-6	.	TRBD1	14
CASSAGGRETQYF	TGTGCCAGCAGCGCCGGAGGAAGGGAGACCCAGTACTTC	TRBV7-3	TRBJ2-5	few	.	13
CASSPPAGLNIQYF	TGTGCCAGCTCACCACCGGCAGGGTTGAACATTCAGTACTTC	TRBV18	TRBJ2-4	.	.	14
CAITDAPPNTEAFF	TGTGCCATCACCGACGCGCCGCCGAACACTGAAGCTTTCTTT	TRBV10-3	TRBJ1-1	many	.	14
CASSSHRGTAGTSLYEQYF	TGTGCCAGCAGCTCGCACCGTGGGACGGCCGGGACTAGTCTCTACGAGCAGTACTTC	TRBV11-2	TRBJ2-7	many	TRBD2	19
CASSLSLRGGYEQYF	TGTGCCAGCAGTTTATCGCTGAGGGGGGGGTATGAGCAGTACTTC	TRBV27	TRBJ2-7	many	.	15
CASRLEWGGFRSYEQYF	TGTGCAAGTCGCTTAGAATGGGGCGGATTCCGCTCCTACGAGCAGTACTTC	TRBV12-2	TRBJ2-7	few	.	17
CSARDPGTGNQPQHF	TGCAGTGCTAGAGATCCCGGGACAGGGAATCAGCCCCAGCATTTT	TRBV20-1	TRBJ1-5	few	TRBD1	15
CSARDPDGTSGIHEQYF	TGCAGTGCTAGAGATCCCGATGGGACTAGCGGGATCCACGAGCAGTACTTC	TRBV20-1	TRBJ2-7	.	TRBD2	17
CASSWGTLAYEQYF	TGTGCCAGCAGCTGGGGGACACTCGCCTACGAGCAGTACTTC	TRBV7-9	TRBJ2-7	many	.	14
CASSATSGRAGETQYF	TGTGCCAGCAGCGCAACTAGCGGGAGGGCCGGGGAGACCCAGTACTTC	TRBV7-2	TRBJ2-5	few	TRBD2	16
CASTRLGANYGYTF	TGTGCCAGCACCCGTTTGGGAGCTAACTATGGCTACACCTTC	TRBV6-1	TRBJ1-2	.	.	14
CSVSPGTGGADTQYF	TGCAGCGTCTCGCCGGGGACAGGGGGGGCAGATACGCAGTATTTT	TRBV29-1	TRBJ2-3	many	TRBD1	15
CSALGQTNSPLHF	TGCAGTGCTTTGGGACAGACCAATTCACCCCTCCACTTT	TRBV20-1	TRBJ1-6	many	TRBD1	13
CASSSAASRGSYNEQFF	TGTGCCAGCAGTTCGGCCGCCTCCAGGGGGTCCTACAATGAGCAGTTCTTC	TRBV12-3/TRBV12-4	TRBJ2-1	few	TRBD1	17
CSVAIYSGKTGTDTQYF	TGCAGCGTTGCGATTTATAGCGGTAAGACGGGCACAGATACGCAGTATTTT	TRBV29-1	TRBJ2-3	.	.	17
CASSSLLTGNEQYF	TGTGCCAGCAGCTCACTCCTGACAGGGAACGAGCAGTACTTC	TRBV7-2	TRBJ2-7	many	TRBD1	14
CASSPLRGEAGELFF	TGTGCCAGCAGCCCACTTAGGGGGGAGGCCGGGGAGCTGTTTTTT	TRBV7-8	TRBJ2-2	few	.	15